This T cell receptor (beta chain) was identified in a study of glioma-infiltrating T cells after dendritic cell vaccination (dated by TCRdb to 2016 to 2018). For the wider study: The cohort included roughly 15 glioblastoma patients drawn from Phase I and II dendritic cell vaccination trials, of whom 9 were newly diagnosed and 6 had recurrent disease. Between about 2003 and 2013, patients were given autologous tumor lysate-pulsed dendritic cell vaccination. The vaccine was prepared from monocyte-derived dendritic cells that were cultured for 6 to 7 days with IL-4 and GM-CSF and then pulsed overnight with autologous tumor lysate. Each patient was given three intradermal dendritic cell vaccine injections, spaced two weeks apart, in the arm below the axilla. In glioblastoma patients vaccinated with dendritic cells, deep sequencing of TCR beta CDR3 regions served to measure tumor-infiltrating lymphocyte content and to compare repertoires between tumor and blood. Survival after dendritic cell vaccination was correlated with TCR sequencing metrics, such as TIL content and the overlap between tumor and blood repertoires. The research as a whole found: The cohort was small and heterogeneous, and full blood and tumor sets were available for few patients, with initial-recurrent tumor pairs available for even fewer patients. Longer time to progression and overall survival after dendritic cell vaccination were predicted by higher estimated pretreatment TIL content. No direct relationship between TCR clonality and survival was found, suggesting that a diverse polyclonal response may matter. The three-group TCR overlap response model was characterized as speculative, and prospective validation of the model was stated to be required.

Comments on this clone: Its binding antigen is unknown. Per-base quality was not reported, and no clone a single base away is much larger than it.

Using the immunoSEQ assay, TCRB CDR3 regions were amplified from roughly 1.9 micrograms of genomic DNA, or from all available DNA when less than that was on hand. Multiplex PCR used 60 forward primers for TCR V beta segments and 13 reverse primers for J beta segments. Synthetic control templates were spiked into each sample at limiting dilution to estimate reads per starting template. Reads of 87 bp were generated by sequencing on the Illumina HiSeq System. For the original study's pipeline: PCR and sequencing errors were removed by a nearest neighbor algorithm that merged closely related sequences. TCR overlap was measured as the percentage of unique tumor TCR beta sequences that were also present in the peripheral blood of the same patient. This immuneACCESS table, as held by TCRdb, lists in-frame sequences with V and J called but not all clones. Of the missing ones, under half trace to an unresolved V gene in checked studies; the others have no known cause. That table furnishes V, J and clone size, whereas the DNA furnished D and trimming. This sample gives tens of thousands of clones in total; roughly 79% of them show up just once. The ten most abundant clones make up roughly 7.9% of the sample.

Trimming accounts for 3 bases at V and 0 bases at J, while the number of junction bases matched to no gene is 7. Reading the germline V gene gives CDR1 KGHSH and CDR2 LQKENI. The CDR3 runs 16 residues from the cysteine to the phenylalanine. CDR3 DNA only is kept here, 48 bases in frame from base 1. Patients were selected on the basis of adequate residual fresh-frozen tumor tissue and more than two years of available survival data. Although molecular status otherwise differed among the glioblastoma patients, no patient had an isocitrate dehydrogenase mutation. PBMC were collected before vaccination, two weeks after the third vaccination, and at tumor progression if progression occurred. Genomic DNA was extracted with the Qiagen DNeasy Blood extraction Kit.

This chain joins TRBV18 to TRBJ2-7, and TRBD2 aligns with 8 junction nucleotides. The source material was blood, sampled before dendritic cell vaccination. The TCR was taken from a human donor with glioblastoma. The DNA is TGTGCCAGCTCACCCGCGGGGGGCAAGAGCTCCTACGAGCAGTACTTC. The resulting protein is CASSPAGGKSSYEQYF.